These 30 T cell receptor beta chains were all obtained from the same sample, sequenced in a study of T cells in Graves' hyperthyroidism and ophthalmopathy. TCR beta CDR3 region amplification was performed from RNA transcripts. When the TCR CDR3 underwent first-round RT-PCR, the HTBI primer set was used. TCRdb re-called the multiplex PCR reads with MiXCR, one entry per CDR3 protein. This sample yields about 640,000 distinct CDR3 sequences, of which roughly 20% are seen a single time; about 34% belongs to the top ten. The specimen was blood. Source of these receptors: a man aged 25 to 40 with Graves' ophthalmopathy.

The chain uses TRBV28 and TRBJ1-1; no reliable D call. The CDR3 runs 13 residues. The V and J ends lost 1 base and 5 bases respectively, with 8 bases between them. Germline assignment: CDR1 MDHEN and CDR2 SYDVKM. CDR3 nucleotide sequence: TGTGCCAGCAGTTTATTTGGCCGGACTGAAGCTTTCTTT. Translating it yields CASSLFGRTEAFF.

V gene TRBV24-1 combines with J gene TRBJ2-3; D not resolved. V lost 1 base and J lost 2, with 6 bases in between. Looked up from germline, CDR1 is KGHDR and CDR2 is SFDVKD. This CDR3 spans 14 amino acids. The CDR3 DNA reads TGTGCCACCAGTGATTTTTCCTTCACAGATACGCAGTATTTT. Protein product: CATSDFSFTDTQYF.

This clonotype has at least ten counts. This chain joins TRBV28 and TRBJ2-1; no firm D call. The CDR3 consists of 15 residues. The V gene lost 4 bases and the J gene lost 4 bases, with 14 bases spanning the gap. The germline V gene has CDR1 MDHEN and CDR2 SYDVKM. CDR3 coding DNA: TGTGCCAGCAGTTCCCCTCGTCGAGGATACAATGAGCAGTTCTTC. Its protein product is CASSSPRRGYNEQFF.

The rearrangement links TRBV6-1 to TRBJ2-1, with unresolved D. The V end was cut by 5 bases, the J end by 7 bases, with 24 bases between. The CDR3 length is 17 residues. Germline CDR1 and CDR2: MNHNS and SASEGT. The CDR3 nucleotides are TGTGCCAGCAGTCCTAACTTTGATTACCTACCGACTAATGAGCAGTTCTTC. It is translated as CASSPNFDYLPTNEQFF.

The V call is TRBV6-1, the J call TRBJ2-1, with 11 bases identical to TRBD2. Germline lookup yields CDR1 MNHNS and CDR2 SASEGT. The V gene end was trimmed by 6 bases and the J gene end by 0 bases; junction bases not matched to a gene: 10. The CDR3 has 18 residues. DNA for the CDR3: TGTGCCAGCAGGCCAACTCGACTAGCGGGGCTCTCCTACAATGAGCAGTTCTTC. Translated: CASRPTRLAGLSYNEQFF.

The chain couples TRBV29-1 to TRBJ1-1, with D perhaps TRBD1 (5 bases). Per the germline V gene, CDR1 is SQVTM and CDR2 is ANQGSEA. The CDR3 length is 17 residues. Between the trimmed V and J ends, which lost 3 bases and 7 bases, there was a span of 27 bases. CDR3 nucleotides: TGCAGCGTTGAGGGCCGACGGGTCGGGGCCCAGGGAGGTGAAGCTTTCTTT. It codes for CSVEGRRVGAQGGEAFF.

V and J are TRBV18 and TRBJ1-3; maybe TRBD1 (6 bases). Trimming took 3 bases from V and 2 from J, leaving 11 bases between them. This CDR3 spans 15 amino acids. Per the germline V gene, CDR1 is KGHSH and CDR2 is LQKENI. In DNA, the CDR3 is TGTGCCAGCTCACCTTGGACAGACGCTGGAAACACCATATATTTT. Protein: CASSPWTDAGNTIYF.

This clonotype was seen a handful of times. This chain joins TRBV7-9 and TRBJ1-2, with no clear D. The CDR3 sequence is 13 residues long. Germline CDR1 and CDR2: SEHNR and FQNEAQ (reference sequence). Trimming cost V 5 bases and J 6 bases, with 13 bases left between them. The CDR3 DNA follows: TGTGCCAGCAGCCCAACTAGGGAGGATGGCTACACCTTC. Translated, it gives CASSPTREDGYTF. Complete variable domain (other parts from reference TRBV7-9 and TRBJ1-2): DTGVSQNPRHKITKRGQNVTFRCDPISEHNRLYWYRQTLGQGPEFLTYFQNEAQLEKSRLLSDRFSAERPKGSFSTLEIQRTEQGDSAMYLCASSPTREDGYTFGSGTRLTVV.

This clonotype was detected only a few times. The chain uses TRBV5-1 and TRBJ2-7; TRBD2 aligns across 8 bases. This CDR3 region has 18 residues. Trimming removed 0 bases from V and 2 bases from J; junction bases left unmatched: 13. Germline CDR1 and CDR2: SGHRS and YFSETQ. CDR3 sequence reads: CASSLAPTLAEATYEQYF. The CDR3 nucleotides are TGCGCCAGCAGCTTGGCCCCTACACTAGCGGAAGCGACCTACGAGCAGTACTTC.

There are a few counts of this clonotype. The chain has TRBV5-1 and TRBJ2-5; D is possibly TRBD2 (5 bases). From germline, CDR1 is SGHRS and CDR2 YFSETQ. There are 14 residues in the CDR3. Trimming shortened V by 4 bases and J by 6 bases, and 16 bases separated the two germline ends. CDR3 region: CASSPDSSGKTQYF. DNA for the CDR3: TGCGCCAGCAGCCCGGATAGTTCGGGAAAGACCCAGTACTTC.

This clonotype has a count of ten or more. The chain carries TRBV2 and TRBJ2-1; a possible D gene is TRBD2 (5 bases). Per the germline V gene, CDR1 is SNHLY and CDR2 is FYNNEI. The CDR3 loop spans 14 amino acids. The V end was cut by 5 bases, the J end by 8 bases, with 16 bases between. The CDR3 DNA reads TGTGCCAGCAGTTTAGCGACCGGTGGTTATGAGCAGTTCTTC. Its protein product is CASSLATGGYEQFF. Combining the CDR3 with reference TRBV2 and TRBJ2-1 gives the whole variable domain EPEVTQTPSHQVTQMGQEVILRCVPISNHLYFYWYRQILGQKVEFLVSFYNNEISEKSEIFDDQFSVERPDGSNFTLKIRSTKLEDSAMYFCASSLATGGYEQFFGPGTRLTVL.

Written as DNA, the CDR3 is TGTGCCAGCAGTTTGGGGGGTCGCGGGAATTCACCCCTCCACTTT. This encodes CASSLGGRGNSPLHF. V gene TRBV12-3 or TRBV12-4 combines with J gene TRBJ1-6; possibly TRBD1 for D (5 bases). Trimming took 3 bases from V and 7 from J, leaving 13 bases between them. This CDR3 has 15 amino acids.

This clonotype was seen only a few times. CDR3 residues: CASSPMVAGDTGELFF. CDR3 bases: TGTGCCAGCTCACCAATGGTAGCGGGAGACACCGGGGAGCTGTTTTTT. The chain employs TRBV18 and TRBJ2-2, with TRBD2 matching 9 bases. This CDR3 has 16 amino acids. The V gene's germline CDR1 is KGHSH and CDR2 LQKENI. The ends lost 2 bases at V and 3 bases at J; junction bases unmatched: 4.

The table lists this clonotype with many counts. CDR3 residues: CASRALPQGNTEAFF. The CDR3 DNA sequence: TGTGCCAGCAGAGCCTTACCACAGGGTAACACTGAAGCTTTCTTT. The V call is TRBV6-1, the J call TRBJ1-1; D possibly corresponds to TRBD1 (6 bases). The CDR3 totals 15 residues. V lost 6 bases and J lost 2, with 16 bases in between. Per germline, CDR1 MNHNS and CDR2 SASEGT.

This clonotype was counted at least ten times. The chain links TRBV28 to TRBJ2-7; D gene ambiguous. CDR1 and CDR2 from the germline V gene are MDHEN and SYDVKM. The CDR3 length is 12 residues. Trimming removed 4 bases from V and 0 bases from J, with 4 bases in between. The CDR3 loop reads CASSSSSYEQYF. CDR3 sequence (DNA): TGTGCCAGCAGTTCTAGCTCCTACGAGCAGTACTTC.

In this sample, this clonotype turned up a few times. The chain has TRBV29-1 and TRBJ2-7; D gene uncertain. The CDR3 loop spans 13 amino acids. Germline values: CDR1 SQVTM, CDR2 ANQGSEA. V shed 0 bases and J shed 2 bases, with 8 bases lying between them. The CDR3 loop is CSVEDGSAYEQYF. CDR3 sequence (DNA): TGCAGCGTTGAAGATGGATCTGCCTACGAGCAGTACTTC.

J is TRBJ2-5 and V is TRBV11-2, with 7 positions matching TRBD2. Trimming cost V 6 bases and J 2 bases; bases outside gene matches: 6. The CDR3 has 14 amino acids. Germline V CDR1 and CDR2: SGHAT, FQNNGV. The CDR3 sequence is CASRPTSKQETQYF. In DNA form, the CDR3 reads TGTGCCAGCAGACCGACTAGCAAACAAGAGACCCAGTACTTC.

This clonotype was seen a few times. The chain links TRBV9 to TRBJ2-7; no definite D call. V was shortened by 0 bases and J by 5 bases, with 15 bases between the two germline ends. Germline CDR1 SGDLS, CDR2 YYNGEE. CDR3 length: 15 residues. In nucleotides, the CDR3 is TGTGCCAGCAGCGTAGCTATTGGTTCCCTTCACGAGCAGTACTTC. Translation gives CASSVAIGSLHEQYF. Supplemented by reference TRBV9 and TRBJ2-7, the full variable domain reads DSGVTQTPKHLITATGQRVTLRCSPRSGDLSVYWYQQSLDQGLQFLIQYYNGEERAKGNILERFSAQQFPDLHSELNLSSLELGDSALYFCASSVAIGSLHEQYFGPGTRLTVT.

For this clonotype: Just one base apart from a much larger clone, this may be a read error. CDR3 nucleotide sequence: TGTACCAGCAGCTTAGAAGGGTGGAACACCGGGGAGCTGTTTTTT. Protein sequence: CTSSLEGWNTGELFF. The chain carries TRBV7-2 and TRBJ2-2; unclear D gene. Germline loops: CDR1 SGHTA, CDR2 FQGNSA. Between the trimmed V and J ends, which lost 1 base and 1 base, there was a span of 7 bases. This CDR3 comprises 15 residues.

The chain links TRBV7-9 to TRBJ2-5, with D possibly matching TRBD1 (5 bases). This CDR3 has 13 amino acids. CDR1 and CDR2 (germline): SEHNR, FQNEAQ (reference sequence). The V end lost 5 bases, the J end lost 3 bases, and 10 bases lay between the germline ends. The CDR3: CASSTQGKETQYF. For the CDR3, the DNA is TGTGCCAGCAGCACTCAGGGAAAAGAGACCCAGTACTTC.

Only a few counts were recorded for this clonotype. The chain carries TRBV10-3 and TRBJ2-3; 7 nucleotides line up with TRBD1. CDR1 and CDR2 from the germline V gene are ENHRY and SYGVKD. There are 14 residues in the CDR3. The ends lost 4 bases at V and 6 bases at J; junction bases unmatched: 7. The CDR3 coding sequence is TGTGCCATCAGTGTAAGGGGGCGTCTCGATACGCAGTATTTT. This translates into CAISVRGRLDTQYF.

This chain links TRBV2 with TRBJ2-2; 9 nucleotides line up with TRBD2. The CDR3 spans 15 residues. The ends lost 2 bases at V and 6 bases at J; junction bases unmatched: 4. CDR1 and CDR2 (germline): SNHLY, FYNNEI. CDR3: CASSELAGVPGELFF. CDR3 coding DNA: TGTGCCAGCAGTGAATTAGCGGGAGTTCCCGGGGAGCTGTTTTTT.

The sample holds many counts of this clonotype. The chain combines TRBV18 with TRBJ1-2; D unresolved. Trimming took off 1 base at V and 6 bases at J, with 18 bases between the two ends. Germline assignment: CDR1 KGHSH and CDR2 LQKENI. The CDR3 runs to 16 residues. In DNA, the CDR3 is TGTGCCAGCTCACCACAGTCAGTCTCGGGAAGGGATGGCTACACCTTC. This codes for CASSPQSVSGRDGYTF.

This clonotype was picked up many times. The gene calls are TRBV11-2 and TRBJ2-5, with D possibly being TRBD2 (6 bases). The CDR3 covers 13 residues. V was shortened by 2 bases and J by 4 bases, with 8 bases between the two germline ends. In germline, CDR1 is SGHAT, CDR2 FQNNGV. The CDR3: CASSLWRGETQYF. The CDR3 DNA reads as TGTGCCAGCAGCTTATGGCGGGGAGAGACCCAGTACTTC.

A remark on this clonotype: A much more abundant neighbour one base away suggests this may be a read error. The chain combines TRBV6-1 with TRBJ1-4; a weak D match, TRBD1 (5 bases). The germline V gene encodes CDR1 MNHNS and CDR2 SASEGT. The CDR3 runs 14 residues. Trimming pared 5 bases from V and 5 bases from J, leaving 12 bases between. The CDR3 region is CASSKDKANEKLFF. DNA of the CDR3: TGTGCCAGCAGTAAGGACAAGGCCAATGAAAAACTGTTTTTT.

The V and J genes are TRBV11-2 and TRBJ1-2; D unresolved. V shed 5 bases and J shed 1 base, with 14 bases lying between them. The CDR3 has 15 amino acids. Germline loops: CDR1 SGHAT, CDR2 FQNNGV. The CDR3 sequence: CASSPSNRGNYGYTF. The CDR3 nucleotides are TGTGCCAGCAGCCCGTCCAACCGCGGTAACTATGGCTACACCTTC.

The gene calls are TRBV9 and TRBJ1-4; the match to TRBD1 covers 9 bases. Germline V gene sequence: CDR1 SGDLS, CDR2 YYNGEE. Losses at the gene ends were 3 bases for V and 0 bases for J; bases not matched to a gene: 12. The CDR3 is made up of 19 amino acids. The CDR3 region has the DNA TGTGCCAGCAGCGGGCCCGCGCGGGACAGGGCTACAACTAATGAAAAACTGTTTTTT. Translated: CASSGPARDRATTNEKLFF.

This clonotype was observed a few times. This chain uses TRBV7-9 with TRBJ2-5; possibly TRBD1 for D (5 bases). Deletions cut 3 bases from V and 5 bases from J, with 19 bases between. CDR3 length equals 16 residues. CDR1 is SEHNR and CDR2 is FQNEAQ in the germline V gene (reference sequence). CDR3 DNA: TGTGCCAGCAGCTTCCTGATCATGACAGTTTGGGAGACCCAGTACTTC. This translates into CASSFLIMTVWETQYF.

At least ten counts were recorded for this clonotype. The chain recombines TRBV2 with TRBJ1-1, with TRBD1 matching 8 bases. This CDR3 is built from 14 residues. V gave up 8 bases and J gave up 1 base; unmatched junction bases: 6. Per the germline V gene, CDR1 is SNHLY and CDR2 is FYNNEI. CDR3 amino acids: CASVVGTGNTEAFF. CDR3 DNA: TGTGCCAGCGTTGTCGGGACAGGGAACACTGAAGCTTTCTTT.

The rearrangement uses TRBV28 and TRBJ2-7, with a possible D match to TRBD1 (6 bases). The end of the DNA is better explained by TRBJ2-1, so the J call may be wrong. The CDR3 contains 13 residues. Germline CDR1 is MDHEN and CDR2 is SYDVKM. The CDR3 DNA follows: TGTGCCAGCAGCCAGGGGCCTGTTTACGAGCAGTTCTTC. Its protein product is CASSQGPVYEQFF.